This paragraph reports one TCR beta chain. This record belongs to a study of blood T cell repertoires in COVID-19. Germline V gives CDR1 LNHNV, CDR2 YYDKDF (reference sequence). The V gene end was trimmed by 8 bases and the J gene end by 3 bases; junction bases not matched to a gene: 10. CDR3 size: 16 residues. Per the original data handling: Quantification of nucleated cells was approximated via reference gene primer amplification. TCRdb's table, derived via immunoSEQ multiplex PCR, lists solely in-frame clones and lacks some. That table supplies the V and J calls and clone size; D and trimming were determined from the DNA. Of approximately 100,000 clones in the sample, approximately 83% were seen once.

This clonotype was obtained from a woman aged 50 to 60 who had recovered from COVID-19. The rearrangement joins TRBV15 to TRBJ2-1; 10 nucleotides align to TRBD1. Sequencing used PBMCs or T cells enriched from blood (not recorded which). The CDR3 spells CATRRPGQGIYNEQFF. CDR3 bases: TGTGCCACCCGCCGACCGGGACAGGGGATCTACAATGAGCAGTTCTTC.